These 10 T cell receptor beta chains were sequenced from one sample in a study of T-cell reconstitution after alpha-beta-depleted transplantation in children. Unique molecular identifiers were incorporated during preparation of the TCRbeta library. TCRdb recomputed calls from the PCR reads with MiXCR, one row per CDR3 protein. Found here are around 420,000 distinct CDR3 sequences, 15% to 20% of them singletons; the top ten hold approximately 29%. Source: PBMCs, mostly from graft donor cells, taken 360 days after TCRalphabeta/CD19-depleted stem cell transplant. These receptors all stem from a boy under three years old who had a stem cell transplant for Wiskott-Aldrich syndrome, so the T cells may come from the graft donor.

The chain carries TRBV27 and TRBJ2-1; 13 bases map to TRBD2. The trim removed 6 bases at V and 7 bases at J, leaving 6 bases unmatched. The CDR3 has 15 residues. Per the germline V gene, CDR1 is MNHEY and CDR2 is SMNVEV (reference sequence). The CDR3 protein is CASRHTSGGANEQFF. The CDR3 coding sequence is TGTGCCAGCAGACATACTAGCGGGGGGGCAAATGAGCAGTTCTTC.

The chain uses TRBV24-1 and TRBJ2-2; 13 bases fit TRBD2. The length of the CDR3 is 17 residues. The V gene end was trimmed by 4 bases and the J gene end by 7 bases; junction bases not matched to a gene: 8. Germline assignment: CDR1 KGHDR and CDR2 SFDVKD. CDR3 in amino acids: CATSDHGLAGAGGELFF. The CDR3 coding sequence is TGTGCCACCAGTGACCACGGACTAGCGGGAGCTGGCGGGGAGCTGTTTTTT.

The chain combines TRBV6-5 with TRBJ2-7, with 7 bases matching TRBD2. This CDR3 contains 15 residues. CDR1 is MNHEY, CDR2 SVGAGI, per germline. The J segment lost 0 bases and the V segment lost 0 bases, leaving 2 bases of the junction unmatched. The CDR3, as DNA: TGTGCCAGCAGTTACTCGGGGGGGAGCTCCTACGAGCAGTACTTC. It specifies CASSYSGGSSYEQYF.

Only a few counts were recorded for this clonotype. In DNA, the CDR3 is TGTGCCAGCAGTTTCGGGGACCAGCAGTACTTC. It translates to CASSFGDQQYF. The J gene is TRBJ2-7, the V gene TRBV11-2; D assignment may be TRBD1 or TRBD2 (5 bases each). Per germline, CDR1 SGHAT and CDR2 FQNNGV. The CDR3 extends over 11 amino acids. The V gene lost 6 bases and the J gene lost 8 bases, with 11 bases spanning the gap. Variable domain in full (rest from reference TRBV11-2 and TRBJ2-7): EAGVAQSPRYKIIEKRQSVAFWCNPISGHATLYWYQQILGQGPKLLIQFQNNGVVDDSQLPKDRFSAERLKGVDSTLKIQPAKLEDSAVYLCASSFGDQQYFGPGTRLTVT.

This rearrangement joins TRBV28 to TRBJ1-2; unclear D gene. The V end was cut by 2 bases, the J end by 5 bases, with 9 bases between. The germline gives CDR1 MDHEN, CDR2 SYDVKM. The CDR3 has 13 residues. CDR3 in DNA: TGTGCCAGCAGTTTAAATCCTCAATATGGCTACACCTTC. Translated: CASSLNPQYGYTF.

The CDR3 loop is CAISEEWGGSDEQFF. CDR3 DNA sequence: TGTGCCATCAGCGAGGAATGGGGGGGGTCGGATGAGCAGTTCTTC. The chain uses TRBV10-3 and TRBJ2-1, with 7 nucleotides matching TRBD2. With V trimmed by 6 bases and J by 8 bases, 13 bases remained unmatched. CDR3 length: 15 residues. Germline CDR1 ENHRY, CDR2 SYGVKD.

The chain links TRBV6-5 to TRBJ2-7; 9 bases fit TRBD1. V was pared by 2 bases and J by 5 bases, with 4 bases of the junction left unmatched. From germline, CDR1 is MNHEY and CDR2 SVGAGI. The length of the CDR3 is 14 residues. The CDR3 reads CASSYGGQGNEQYF. Written as DNA, the CDR3 is TGTGCCAGCAGTTACGGGGGACAGGGCAACGAGCAGTACTTC.

This clonotype appeared a few times. This chain connects TRBV14 to TRBJ2-1; maybe TRBD2 (5 bases). The CDR3 consists of 13 residues. The V end was cut by 1 base, the J end by 9 bases, with 10 bases between. CDR1 and CDR2 from the germline V gene are SGHDN and FVKESK. The CDR3 region has the DNA TGTGCCAGCAGCCAAGTGATAGGAGGTGAGCAGTTCTTC. It translates to CASSQVIGGEQFF.

The table lists this clonotype with a few counts. This chain links TRBV7-6 with TRBJ2-5; D unresolved. V was pared by 5 bases and J by 4 bases, with 11 bases between. The CDR3 runs to 13 residues. Germline V lookup: CDR1 SGHVS, CDR2 FNYEAQ. The CDR3 nucleotides are TGTGCCAGCAGCCTATCGTGGCGAGAGACCCAGTACTTC. Encoded protein: CASSLSWRETQYF.

The J gene is TRBJ2-1, the V gene TRBV4-1; a weak D match, TRBD2 (5 bases). V was cut by 1 base and J by 1 base, with 14 bases left in between. The CDR3 runs to 17 residues. Germline-derived CDR1 and CDR2 are MGHRA and YSYEKL. CDR3 nucleotides: TGCGCCAGCAGCCAAGCGAGGGTCCACGGGTCCTACAATGAGCAGTTCTTC. Amino acids: CASSQARVHGSYNEQFF.